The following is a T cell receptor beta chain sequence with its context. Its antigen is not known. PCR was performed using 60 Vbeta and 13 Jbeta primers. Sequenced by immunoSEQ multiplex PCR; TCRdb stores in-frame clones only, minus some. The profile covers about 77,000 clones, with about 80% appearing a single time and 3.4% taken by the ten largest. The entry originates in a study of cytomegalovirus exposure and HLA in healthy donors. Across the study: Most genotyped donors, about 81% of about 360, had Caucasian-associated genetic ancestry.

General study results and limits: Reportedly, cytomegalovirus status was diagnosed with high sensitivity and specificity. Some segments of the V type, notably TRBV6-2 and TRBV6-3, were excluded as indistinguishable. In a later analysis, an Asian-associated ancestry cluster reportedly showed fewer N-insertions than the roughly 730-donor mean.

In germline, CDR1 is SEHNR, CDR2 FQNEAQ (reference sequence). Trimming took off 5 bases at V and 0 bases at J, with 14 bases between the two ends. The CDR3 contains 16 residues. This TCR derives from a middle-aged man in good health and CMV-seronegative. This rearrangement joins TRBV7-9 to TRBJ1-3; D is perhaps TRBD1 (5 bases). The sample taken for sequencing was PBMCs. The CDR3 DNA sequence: TGTGCCAGCAGCCCCTTCAGGGAATCCTCTGGAAACACCATATATTTT. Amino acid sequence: CASSPFRESSGNTIYF.